A selection of T cell receptor beta chains follows, all from one sample in a study of T cell repertoires in cytomegalovirus infection. In TCRdb, the reads were re-called with MiXCR into one record per CDR3 protein. This table has approximately 750,000 distinct CDR3 sequences, roughly 36% appearing once. Sequencing input: PBMCs. Receptors were obtained from a human donor in good health (CMV status not recorded). Some clones in this sample may be carry-over from other donors' samples. CDR3s include the opening cysteine and the closing phenylalanine or tryptophan. Fields, in order: D gene, V gene, J gene, CDR3 length, clone size, CDR3 protein, CDR3 DNA. A D gene is named only where the DNA matches it firmly. The size field is filled for only some rows; it gives once, few, many or a size class.

>NA|TRBV29-1|TRBJ2-7|12|NA
CSVVNTPYEQYF
TGCAGCGTTGTGAACACCCCCTACGAGCAGTACTTC
>NA|TRBV7-2|TRBJ2-7|13|many
CASSYQEPYEQYF
TGTGCCAGCAGCTACCAGGAGCCTTACGAGCAGTACTTC
>TRBD2|TRBV6-5|TRBJ2-1|17|few
CASSATSGRARYNEQFF
TGTGCCAGCAGTGCGACTAGCGGGAGGGCCCGCTACAATGAGCAGTTCTTC
>NA|TRBV19|TRBJ2-1|14|few
CASRKRDPGNEQFF
TGTGCCAGTAGGAAAAGGGATCCGGGCAATGAGCAGTTCTTC
>NA|TRBV7-2|TRBJ1-2|13|many
CASSSIRRGGYTF
TGTGCCAGCAGCTCAATTCGCAGGGGTGGCTACACCTTC
>NA|TRBV4-2|TRBJ1-1|13|NA
CASSQDRGGQAFF
TGTGCCAGCAGCCAAGACCGGGGCGGTCAAGCTTTCTTT
>NA|TRBV7-8|TRBJ1-5|15|many
CASSADGRSNQPQHF
TGTGCCAGCAGCGCCGATGGGAGGTCTAATCAGCCCCAGCATTTT
>TRBD2|TRBV5-4|TRBJ2-1|15|NA
CASHQLAGFKNEQFF
TGTGCCAGCCACCAACTAGCGGGATTCAAAAATGAGCAGTTCTTC
>NA|TRBV5-4|TRBJ1-1|16|few
CASSLEATTGKAEAFF
TGTGCCAGCAGCTTGGAGGCTACCACAGGGAAGGCTGAAGCTTTCTTT
>NA|TRBV5-4|TRBJ1-6|13|NA
CASSDKLGDPLHF
TGTGCCAGCAGCGACAAACTCGGGGATCCCCTCCACTTT
>TRBD2|TRBV7-6|TRBJ2-3|15|few
CASSFVGGSTYTQYF
TGTGCCAGCAGCTTCGTGGGAGGGAGCACATATACGCAGTATTTT